This record concerns one T cell receptor beta chain sequence. Its antigen is undetermined. RNA transcripts yielded amplified TCR beta CDR3 regions. Investigators did first-round RT-PCR with HTBI primers, then second-round multiplex PCR. A single record per CDR3 protein comes from TCRdb applying MiXCR to the multiplex PCR reads. This sample carries some 160,000 distinct CDR3 sequences, 35% to 45% of them seen once, and the ten largest clones take about 8.2%. The data were taken from a study of Graves' ophthalmopathy and Graves' hyperthyroidism. The study, taken as a whole, reports: Discriminating ophthalmopathy from stable hyperthyroidism, a 13-signature model attained a sensitivity of 85% to 90% and a specificity of approximately 81%. Most clonotypes expanded in thyroid above 0.001 frequency were present in blood too.

The CDR3 consists of 15 residues. V was shortened by 6 bases and J by 3 bases, with 17 bases between the two germline ends. Germline V CDR1 and CDR2: MNHEY, SVGAGI. The chain employs TRBV6-5 and TRBJ2-5, with a possible D match to TRBD2 (7 bases). Specimen: peripheral blood. The sequence came from a man aged 30 to 39 with Graves' ophthalmopathy. The CDR3 sequence: CASSYGPGGEETQYF. CDR3 bases: TGTGCCAGCAGCTACGGTCCGGGGGGCGAAGAGACCCAGTACTTC.